This T cell receptor (beta chain) was captured in a study of blood T cells in healthy people across ages. CDR3 length equals 14 residues. The germline gives CDR1 MGHRA, CDR2 YSYEKL. V dropped 4 bases and J dropped 8 bases, with 14 bases sitting between them. The authors ran a second PCR of roughly 7 to 11 cycles using a sample-barcoded 5' primer and a J-beta primer mix. From the 5' RACE reads, TCRdb called clonotypes with MiXCR, one entry per CDR3 protein. The sample holds under 800,000 distinct CDR3 sequences; approximately 39% are singletons and the top ten take 20% to 25%. This clonotype appeared a few times. Antigen specificity is unknown. Sample donors were healthy Caucasian individuals that came from Russia, aged roughly 6 to 100. Study conclusions and caveats: It was held that diversity estimates obtained from one million T cells represented underestimates. In the absence of known donor CMV status, changes in expanded clonotypes were possibly confounded.

The sequence derives from a woman in her fifties or sixties in good health. The chain links TRBV4-1 to TRBJ1-4, with D uncertain. Sequencing was carried out using blood. The CDR3 sequence: CASSLLRLGEKLFF. The CDR3 DNA follows: TGCGCCAGCAGCCTCCTCCGACTGGGAGAAAAACTGTTTTTT.